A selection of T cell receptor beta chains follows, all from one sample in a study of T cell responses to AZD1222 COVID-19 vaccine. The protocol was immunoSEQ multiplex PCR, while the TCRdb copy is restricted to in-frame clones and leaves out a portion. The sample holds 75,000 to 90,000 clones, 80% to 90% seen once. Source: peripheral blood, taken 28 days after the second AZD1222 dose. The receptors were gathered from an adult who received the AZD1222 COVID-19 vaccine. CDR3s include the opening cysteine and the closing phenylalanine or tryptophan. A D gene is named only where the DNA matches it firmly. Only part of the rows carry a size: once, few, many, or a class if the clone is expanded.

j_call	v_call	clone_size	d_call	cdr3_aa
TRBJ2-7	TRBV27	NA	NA	CASSWGHRNEQYF
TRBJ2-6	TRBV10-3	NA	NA	CAISESEGANVLTF
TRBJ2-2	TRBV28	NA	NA	CASSQTLLASGELFF
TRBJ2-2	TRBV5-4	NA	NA	CASSSDSDTGELFF
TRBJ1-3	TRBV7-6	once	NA	CASSLAAAGAGNTIYF
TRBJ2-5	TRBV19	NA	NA	CASSPAHRRGETQYF
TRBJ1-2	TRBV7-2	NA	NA	CASSTGAGDYGYTF
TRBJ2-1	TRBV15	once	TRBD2	CATSTLAGVRDEQFF
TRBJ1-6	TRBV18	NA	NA	CASSPISPGATNSPLHF
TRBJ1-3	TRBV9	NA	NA	CASSPPTGNTIYF
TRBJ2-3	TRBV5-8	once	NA	CASSVGQPGPDTQYF
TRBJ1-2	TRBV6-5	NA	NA	CASTPGGYGYTF
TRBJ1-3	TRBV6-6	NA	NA	CASSSTGSSGNTIYF
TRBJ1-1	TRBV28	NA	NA	CASNPLLHKNTEAFF
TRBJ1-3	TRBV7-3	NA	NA	CASSATRGHTIYF
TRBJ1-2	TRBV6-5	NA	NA	CASSGSGPYGYTF
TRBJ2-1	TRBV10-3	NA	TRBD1	CATGTGGDNEQFF
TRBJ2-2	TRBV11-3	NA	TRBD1	CASSLRTGNTGELFF
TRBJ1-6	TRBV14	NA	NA	CASSQGQIIYNSPLHF
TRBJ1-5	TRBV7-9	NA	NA	CASSSRAGNQPQHF
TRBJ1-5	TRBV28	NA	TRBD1	CASSLRDRVGLQPQHF
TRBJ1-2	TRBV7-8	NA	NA	CASSLLRGADGYTF
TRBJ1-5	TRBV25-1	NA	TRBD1	CASSGGTGGDQPQHF
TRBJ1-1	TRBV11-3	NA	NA	CASSLVRGSEAFF
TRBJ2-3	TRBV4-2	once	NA	CASSQEGRDGTDTQYF
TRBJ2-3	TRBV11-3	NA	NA	CASSIGPRNTQYF
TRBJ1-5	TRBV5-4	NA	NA	CASSLDNQPQHF
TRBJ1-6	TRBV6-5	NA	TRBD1	CASSYSGQGMGSPLHF